The 6 T cell receptor beta chains given below trace back to one sample, sequenced in a study of T cell responses to AZD1222 COVID-19 vaccine. TCRdb's table, derived via immunoSEQ multiplex PCR, lists solely in-frame clones and lacks some. The profile covers approximately 100,000 clones, with 80% to 90% appearing a single time and about 3.3% taken by the ten largest. This specimen was peripheral blood, taken on day 0 of AZD1222 vaccination. The receptor source for this set is an adult in good health.

This rearrangement joins TRBV18 to TRBJ2-2, with TRBD2 matching over 12 bases. The V segment lost 3 bases and the J segment 2 bases; nucleotides outside the gene matches: 1. The CDR3 loop spans 16 amino acids. The V gene's germline CDR1 is KGHSH and CDR2 LQKENI. The CDR3 DNA follows: TGTGCCAGCTCACCGACTAGCGGGGGAAACACCGGGGAGCTGTTTTTT. This gives the protein CASSPTSGGNTGELFF.

This clone was picked up one time. The chain carries TRBV5-4 and TRBJ2-5; tentatively, D is TRBD2 (6 bases). The CDR3 sequence is 16 residues long. The germline V gene has CDR1 SGHNT and CDR2 YYREEE (reference sequence). V gave up 3 bases and J gave up 4 bases, with 19 bases separating them. The chain's CDR3 is CASSSGGVQPRETQYF. The CDR3 nucleotides read TGTGCCAGCAGCTCTGGAGGGGTACAGCCAAGAGAGACCCAGTACTTC.

The chain employs TRBV7-9 and TRBJ2-3, with 13 bases that match TRBD2. Looked up from germline, CDR1 is SEHNR and CDR2 is FQNEAQ (reference sequence). CDR3 length: 16 residues. V was clipped by 3 bases and J by 6 bases; unmatched bases: 6. The DNA for the CDR3 is TGTGCCAGCAGCTTTACTAGCGGGGGGGCAGGCGATACGCAGTATTTT. Translating it yields CASSFTSGGAGDTQYF.

This clone was found once. The chain links TRBV30 to TRBJ1-1, with 7 bases that match TRBD1. Germline V gene data show CDR1 as GTSNPN and CDR2 as SVGIG (reference sequence). The CDR3 length is 13 residues. V was clipped by 2 bases and J by 11 bases; unmatched bases: 11. This CDR3 reads CAWSRSYRGSAFF. The CDR3 DNA follows: TGTGCCTGGAGTCGAAGTTACAGGGGATCGGCTTTCTTT.

V is TRBV2 and J is TRBJ1-2; 11 positions agree with TRBD1. The trim removed 3 bases at V and 6 bases at J, leaving 6 bases unmatched. The CDR3 loop spans 15 amino acids. CDR1 and CDR2 (germline): SNHLY, FYNNEI. The CDR3 loop is CASSEDRGRPDGYTF. The CDR3 region has the DNA TGTGCCAGCAGTGAGGACAGGGGGCGTCCGGATGGCTACACCTTC.

This chain links TRBV3-1 (or the pseudogene TRBV3-2) with TRBJ2-1; 7 bases match TRBD1. The CDR3 sequence is 15 residues long. Germline CDR1 is LGHDT and CDR2 is YNNKEL (reference sequence). Trimming at V came to 4 bases and at J to 2 bases, leaving 5 bases not matched to a gene. CDR3 coding DNA: TGTGCCAGCAGCCCCCGACAGGGTCCCTACAATGAGCAGTTCTTC. This sequence encodes CASSPRQGPYNEQFF.